Below, one T cell receptor (beta chain) is given with its context. This clone's antigen is unknown. Base qualities are not at hand, and no much larger clone is one base apart. TCR beta rearrangements were amplified from genomic DNA extracted from peripheral blood rather than from sorted cells or RNA. Rearranged TRB sequences spanning V, D and J segments were amplified in a multiplex touch-down PCR with a mixed TRB-A/B primer pool. Illumina adapters and sample indices were added to the amplicons in two consecutive PCR reactions performed with Phusion HS II polymerase. Amplicons were gel-purified with the NucleoSpin Gel and PCR Clean-up kit, then checked with Qubit and an Agilent 2100 Bioanalyzer. Sequencing of libraries was carried out on an Illumina MiSeq in 600-cycle, single-indexed, paired-end runs. In the paper's pipeline: MiXCR versions 2.12 and 3.0.5 were used to process the TRB sequences. Each unique CDR3 nucleotide sequence counted as one clone, and only productive sequences with at least two reads were retained. The repertoire metrics were Shannon diversity, evenness, clonality (calculated as one minus evenness), and diversity profiles parameterized by alpha from 0 to 5. Generation probabilities of clones in paired pre- and post-chemotherapy samples were computed with the IGoR algorithm. TCRdb trimmed the raw reads at Q25, called clones with MiXCR and kept productive beta chains. Each CDR3 protein gets just one entry, which takes the most common genes and DNA from the rows behind it. The V and J calls were not made by the authors but by TCRdb's processing. Here the sample has thousands of distinct CDR3 sequences; roughly 31% occur a single time. Roughly three quarters of the sample is in the top ten clones.

This entry comes from a study of T cell repertoires in aging, cancer and after chemotherapy (dated by TCRdb to about 2019). In terms of the full investigation: Donors were distributed across six age groups ranging from 30 or younger to 70 or older, with at least three individuals included per group. In the hematological group, the paired samples taken before and after chemotherapy came from chronic lymphocytic leukemia patients who were treated with regimens based on fludarabine or bendamustine. The full dataset contained several million TCR reads. The study profiled peripheral blood TCR beta repertoires from healthy donors and cancer patients to examine immunoaging and T cell reconstitution after chemotherapy. Alongside some 96 healthy donors serving as a reference group, the cohort included 200 to 250 cancer patients, of whom some 90 had hematological cancers and some 130 had solid cancers.

Study-level results and caveats: Lymphoid organ infiltration was present in hematological cancer patients, and this infiltration may itself impair thymic emigration or peripheral T cell expansion. In healthy donors, the drop in TCR diversity with age came mainly from a loss of richness, whereas in cancer patients a loss of evenness also played a part. In both cancer cohorts, the median generation probability rose over the chemotherapy interval, which suggests that the repertoire was reconstituted through rebound thymic output. According to the authors, the repertoire data do not allow conclusions to be drawn about immunological memory after chemotherapy. Compared with age-matched healthy donors, untreated patients with hematological or solid cancers had significantly lower TCR diversity and higher clonality in blood.

V gives up 3 bases and J gives up 4 bases, and the segment between their germline ends measures 14 bases. Based on the germline V gene, the CDR1 and CDR2 sequences are KGHDR and SFDVKD. The CDR3 goes from the cysteine to the phenylalanine over 15 residues. Only the CDR3 part of the read is kept: 45 bases, read in frame from the first base. The chain links TRBV24-1 with TRBJ2-5; the D gene is possibly TRBD1 or TRBD2, with 6 bases matching each. Sequenced input: blood. This receptor was obtained from a human donor with a blood cancer. The donor label of this sample is uncertain. The CDR3 protein: CATSDRGAGRETQYF. The sequence in DNA is TGTGCCACCAGTGATAGGGGGGCAGGGCGAGAGACCCAGTACTTC.